The 25 T cell receptor beta chains given below trace back to one sample, sequenced in a study of OX40 agonist ivuxolimab in advanced cancers. Profiled with immunoSEQ multiplex PCR; TCRdb holds only in-frame clones, not every one. The data hold about 45,000 clones, with roughly 93% observed a single time. Material: CD4+ or CD8+ T cells sorted from blood, obtained in a trial of the OX40 agonist ivuxolimab. The source is an adult with an advanced solid tumor such as melanoma, head and neck, liver or kidney cancer.

The genes are TRBV6-5 and TRBJ2-1; 7 bases line up with TRBD1. V was pared by 2 bases and J by 5 bases, with 6 bases of the junction left unmatched. Germline V gene data show CDR1 as MNHEY and CDR2 as SVGAGI. The CDR3 extends over 15 amino acids. The CDR3: CASSYHRGRNNEQFF. The DNA of the CDR3 is TGTGCCAGCAGTTACCACAGGGGAAGAAACAATGAGCAGTTCTTC.

V is TRBV6-5 and J is TRBJ1-4; D possibly corresponds to TRBD1 (5 bases). From germline, CDR1 is MNHEY and CDR2 SVGAGI. V lost 0 bases and J 2 bases, leaving 10 bases between the germline ends. CDR3 length: 16 residues. The CDR3 DNA reads TGTGCCAGCAGTTACTCAATGGGGGTTACTAATGAAAAACTGTTTTTT. Translation gives CASSYSMGVTNEKLFF.

The rearrangement links TRBV7-8 to TRBJ1-5; the match to TRBD1 covers 8 bases. Germline V lookup: CDR1 SGHVS, CDR2 FQNEAQ. V dropped 4 bases and J dropped 2; count of bases not matched to a gene: 4. The CDR3 has 15 amino acids. The CDR3 DNA sequence: TGTGCCAGCAGCTCAGGGACAGGAGGCAATCAGCCCCAGCATTTT. This encodes CASSSGTGGNQPQHF.

The rearrangement links TRBV7-9 to TRBJ2-3, with a possible D match to TRBD2 (6 bases). The V end was cut by 1 base, the J end by 4 bases, with 9 bases between. CDR1 is SEHNR, CDR2 FQNEAQ, per germline (reference sequence). The CDR3 has 14 amino acids. The CDR3 is CASSLGGTADTQYF. The CDR3 DNA reads TGTGCCAGCAGCTTAGGTGGGACTGCAGATACGCAGTATTTT.

J is TRBJ1-3 and V is TRBV10-3; 7 bases are a match to TRBD1. Germline-derived CDR1 and CDR2 are ENHRY and SYGVKD. The V and J ends lost 8 bases and 8 bases, in that order; junction bases with no gene match: 6. This CDR3 is 12 amino acids long. The CDR3 bases are TGTGCCATCCAACAGGGGAAGGACACCATATATTTT. Translated: CAIQQGKDTIYF.

V and J are TRBV28 and TRBJ1-2; D may be TRBD1 (5 bases). The CDR3 has 15 amino acids. With 2 bases removed from V and 8 bases from J, the gap between germline ends came to 18 bases. The V gene's germline CDR1 is MDHEN and CDR2 SYDVKM. The CDR3 nucleotides read TGTGCCAGCAGTTTAATGGTGTTCGGGGCGCAAGGCTACACCTTC. Its protein product is CASSLMVFGAQGYTF.

The V and J genes are TRBV5-6 and TRBJ1-5, with TRBD1 identical over 7 bases. With V trimmed by 0 bases and J by 5 bases, 8 bases remained unmatched. The CDR3 runs to 16 residues. Germline V lookup: CDR1 SGHDT, CDR2 YYEEEE. The CDR3 sequence: CASSLGRQGSDQPQHF. The DNA for the CDR3 is TGTGCCAGCAGCTTGGGCCGACAGGGATCGGATCAGCCCCAGCATTTT.

The J gene is TRBJ2-1, the V gene TRBV7-3, with 9 bases matching TRBD2. Germline V gene sequence: CDR1 SGHTA, CDR2 FQGTGA. With 4 bases clipped from V and 9 bases from J, the junction kept 28 bases outside the gene matches. This CDR3 is built from 21 residues. CDR3 sequence reads: CASSSFEGELGIAGVSGEQFF. The DNA of the CDR3 is TGTGCCAGCAGCTCCTTCGAGGGCGAATTGGGGATAGCGGGAGTGAGCGGTGAGCAGTTCTTC. The full variable domain, in which reference TRBV7-3 and TRBJ2-1 provide the parts outside the CDR3, is GAGVSQTPSNKVTEKGKYVELRCDPISGHTALYWYRQSLGQGPEFLIYFQGTGAADDSGLPNDRFFAVRPEGSVSTLKIQRTERGDSAVYLCASSSFEGELGIAGVSGEQFFGPGTRLTVL.

The rearrangement joins TRBV23-1 to TRBJ2-2; D is possibly TRBD1 or TRBD2 (5 bases each). TRBV23-1 is identified as an open reading frame with a role that is uncertain. The CDR3 is 21 residues long. V shed 2 bases and J shed 3 bases, with 28 bases lying between them. The CDR3 loop is CASSQIGHKLRYRRDTGELFF. Written as DNA, the CDR3 is TGCGCCAGCAGTCAAATCGGGCATAAGTTAAGATACAGGCGGGACACCGGGGAGCTGTTTTTT.

CDR3 sequence: CASSEHRPPLTYEQYF. In nucleotides, the CDR3 is TGTGCCAGCAGTGAACATAGGCCCCCTCTAACCTACGAGCAGTACTTC. This chain uses TRBV2 with TRBJ2-7; no clear D gene. The V gene's germline CDR1 is SNHLY and CDR2 FYNNEI. Trimming removed 2 bases at V and 2 bases at J, with 16 bases between. The length of the CDR3 is 16 residues.

This clone is a singleton in its sample. V gene TRBV11-2 combines with J gene TRBJ2-1; 11 bases agree with TRBD1. The trim removed 0 bases at V and 13 bases at J, leaving 8 bases unmatched. This CDR3 comprises 15 residues. The germline CDR1 and CDR2 sequences are SGHAT and FQNNGV. The CDR3 spells CASSLDAWDRGLQFF. The CDR3 region has the DNA TGTGCCAGCAGCTTAGATGCGTGGGACAGGGGGTTACAGTTCTTC.

The chain has TRBV29-1 and TRBJ1-4; D gene ambiguous. This CDR3 contains 13 residues. Deletions cut 4 bases from V and 3 bases from J, with 9 bases between. Germline values: CDR1 SQVTM, CDR2 ANQGSEA. CDR3 region: CSVVGESNEKLFF. In nucleotides, the CDR3 is TGCAGCGTTGTCGGGGAGTCTAATGAAAAACTGTTTTTT.

The CDR3 sequence is CASSLVTDTEAFF. In nucleotides, the CDR3 is TGTGCCAGCAGCTTAGTGACGGACACTGAAGCTTTCTTT. This chain links TRBV11-2 with TRBJ1-1; D ambiguous. The germline V gene has CDR1 SGHAT and CDR2 FQNNGV. This CDR3 is 13 amino acids long. V was clipped by 1 base and J by 3 bases, with 6 bases between them.

For the CDR3, the DNA is TGTGCCAGCAGCAATCAGGACCCGGGGAGCTACGAGCAGTACTTC. Protein: CASSNQDPGSYEQYF. The rearrangement joins TRBV9 to TRBJ2-7; possible D gene TRBD2, 5 bases. V lost 4 bases to trimming and J lost 3 bases, with 17 bases between them. Germline values: CDR1 SGDLS, CDR2 YYNGEE. This CDR3 spans 15 amino acids.

This clone was found once. CDR3 amino acids: CASSPWTASYEQYF. The CDR3 DNA is TGTGCCAGTAGTCCGTGGACAGCCTCCTACGAGCAGTACTTC. The V gene is TRBV19, the J gene TRBJ2-7; TRBD1 is a possible D gene (6 bases). CDR3 length: 14 amino acids. Germline values: CDR1 LNHDA, CDR2 SQIVND (reference sequence). V lost 5 bases and J 0 bases, leaving 11 bases between the germline ends.

V usage is TRBV4-1 and J usage is TRBJ1-1, with D maybe TRBD1 (6 bases). Trimming pared 4 bases from V and 4 bases from J, leaving 13 bases between. Per the germline V gene, CDR1 is MGHRA and CDR2 is YSYEKL. This CDR3 has 14 residues. The CDR3 here is CASSREGGTTEAFF. The CDR3, as DNA: TGCGCCAGCAGCCGGGAGGGGGGAACCACTGAAGCTTTCTTT.

The V call is TRBV5-6, the J call TRBJ1-1; 9 nucleotides align to TRBD1. The CDR3 is 16 amino acids. Per the germline V gene, CDR1 is SGHDT and CDR2 is YYEEEE. The ends lost 6 bases at V and 2 bases at J; junction bases unmatched: 11. CDR3 in DNA: TGTGCCAGCACCGTACCTGTGGACAGGGGTAACACTGAAGCTTTCTTT. Translated: CASTVPVDRGNTEAFF.

V is TRBV28 and J is TRBJ2-7; possibly TRBD1 for D (7 bases). The ends were cut back, 8 bases at V and 2 bases at J, with 16 bases in the middle. Germline-derived CDR1 and CDR2 are MDHEN and SYDVKM. The CDR3 covers 14 residues. CDR3 DNA: TGTGCCAGCTCGCCTGCGGGACAGACCTACGAGCAGTACTTC. This codes for CASSPAGQTYEQYF.

This clone was detected only once. The V and J genes are TRBV11-2 and TRBJ2-5, with unresolved D. Germline values: CDR1 SGHAT, CDR2 FQNNGV. This CDR3 has 13 residues. With 6 bases removed from V and 4 bases from J, the gap between germline ends came to 12 bases. The CDR3 is CASRKAGGETQYF. CDR3 bases: TGTGCCAGCAGAAAAGCTGGTGGAGAGACCCAGTACTTC.

The chain couples TRBV6-6 to TRBJ1-2; possible D gene TRBD1, 6 bases. Germline CDR1 reads MNHNY; CDR2 reads SVGAGI (reference sequence). Trimming removed 2 bases from V and 5 bases from J, with 15 bases in between. This CDR3 contains 15 residues. The CDR3 reads CASSYGPGASYGYTF. The DNA for the CDR3 is TGTGCCAGCAGTTACGGGCCAGGGGCAAGTTATGGCTACACCTTC.

This chain links TRBV5-4 with TRBJ2-2; D is unclear. The V end was cut by 1 base, the J end by 5 bases, with 6 bases between. There are 13 residues in the CDR3. Germline V lookup: CDR1 SGHNT, CDR2 YYREEE (reference sequence). This CDR3 is CASSLKGTGELFF. The DNA for the CDR3 is TGTGCCAGCAGCTTGAAAGGTACCGGGGAGCTGTTTTTT.

The CDR3 protein is CASSTYDNMNTEAFF. The CDR3 coding sequence is TGTGCCAGCAGTACATACGACAACATGAACACTGAAGCTTTCTTT. The J gene is TRBJ1-1, the V gene TRBV28; D gene ambiguous. Germline V lookup: CDR1 MDHEN, CDR2 SYDVKM. The CDR3 consists of 15 residues. Between the trimmed V and J ends, which lost 5 bases and 0 bases, there was a span of 13 bases.

The chain joins TRBV28 to TRBJ1-1; 8 nucleotides agree with TRBD1. The J segment lost 5 bases and the V segment lost 8 bases, leaving 7 bases of the junction unmatched. CDR3 length: 13 amino acids. From germline, CDR1 is MDHEN and CDR2 SYDVKM. CDR3 loop: CASSTTGGTEAFF. The CDR3 nucleotides are TGTGCCAGCTCCACCACAGGGGGGACTGAAGCTTTCTTT.

The chain couples TRBV5-5 to TRBJ1-1, with 8 bases that match TRBD1. Germline lookup yields CDR1 SGHKS and CDR2 YYEKEE (reference sequence). The CDR3 extends over 14 amino acids. V lost 0 bases, J lost 3 bases, and 1 base stayed unmatched. This CDR3 reads CASSLAGGYTEAFF. The CDR3 DNA is TGTGCCAGCAGCTTGGCAGGGGGCTACACTGAAGCTTTCTTT.

V is TRBV5-1 and J is TRBJ2-7, with 7 nucleotides matching TRBD1. Germline CDR1 is SGHRS and CDR2 is YFSETQ. The CDR3 sequence is 15 residues long. J gave up 4 bases and V 2 bases, and 9 bases lay outside the gene matches. The CDR3 DNA follows: TGCGCCAGCAGCTTAGACCTAGGGACAGCATACGAGCAGTACTTC. Translation gives CASSLDLGTAYEQYF.